This T cell receptor (beta chain) derives from a study of cytomegalovirus exposure and HLA in healthy donors. As for the study in general: Previous work identified 120 million or so unique TCR beta sequences from 150 million to 200 million T cells. Study conclusions and caveats: Segments of the TCR beta V type were, in most cases, productive about 87% or about 30% of the time in an earlier analysis.

The CDR3 totals 13 residues. Germline CDR1 and CDR2: ENHRY and SYGVKD. Use of 60 Vbeta and 13 Jbeta primers characterized the PCR. TCRdb's table, derived via immunoSEQ multiplex PCR, lists solely in-frame clones and lacks some. This table lists about 200,000 clones. For this clone: What it recognizes is unknown.

The chain recombines TRBV10-3 with TRBJ1-2; possible D gene TRBD1, 5 bases. The sequence was collected from a girl aged 2-10 years in good health and CMV-seropositive. Sample: PBMCs. CDR3 residues: CVLRLGADYGYTF. The CDR3 region has the DNA TGTGTCCTCAGGCTAGGGGCGGACTATGGCTACACCTTC.